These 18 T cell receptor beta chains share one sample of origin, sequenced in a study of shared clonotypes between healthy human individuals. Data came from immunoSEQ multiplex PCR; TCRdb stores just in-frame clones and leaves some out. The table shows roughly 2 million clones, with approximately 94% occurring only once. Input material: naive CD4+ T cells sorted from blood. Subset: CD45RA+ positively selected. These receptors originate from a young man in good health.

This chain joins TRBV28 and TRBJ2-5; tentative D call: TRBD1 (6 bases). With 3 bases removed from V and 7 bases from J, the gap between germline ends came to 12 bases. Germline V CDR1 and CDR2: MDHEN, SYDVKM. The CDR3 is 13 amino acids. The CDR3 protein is CASSFTAGVTQYF. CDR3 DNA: TGTGCCAGCAGTTTTACGGCAGGGGTGACCCAGTACTTC.

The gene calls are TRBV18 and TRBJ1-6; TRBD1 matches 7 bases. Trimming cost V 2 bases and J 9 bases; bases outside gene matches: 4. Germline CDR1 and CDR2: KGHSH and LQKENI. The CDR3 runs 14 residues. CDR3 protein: CASSPDRVSSPLHF. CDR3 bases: TGTGCCAGCTCACCAGACAGGGTTAGTTCACCCCTCCACTTT.

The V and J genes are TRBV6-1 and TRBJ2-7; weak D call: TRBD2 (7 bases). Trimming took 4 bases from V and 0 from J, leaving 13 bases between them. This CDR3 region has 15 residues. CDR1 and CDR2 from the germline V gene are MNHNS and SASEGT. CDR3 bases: TGTGCCAGCAGTGGGGGGGGCTTAAGCTCCTACGAGCAGTACTTC. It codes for CASSGGGLSSYEQYF.

CDR3: CASSPGLGRAGLSGANVLTF. In DNA form, the CDR3 reads TGTGCCAGCAGCCCCGGTTTGGGCCGGGCAGGCCTCTCTGGGGCCAACGTCCTGACTTTC. The chain has TRBV7-6 and TRBJ2-6; D is unresolved. The V and J ends lost 5 bases and 0 bases respectively, with 23 bases between them. The V gene's germline CDR1 is SGHVS and CDR2 FNYEAQ. The length of the CDR3 is 20 residues. Drawing the rest from reference TRBV7-6 and TRBJ2-6, the complete variable domain is GAGVSQSPRYKVTKRGQDVALRCDPISGHVSLYWYRQALGQGPEFLTYFNYEAQQDKSGLPNDRFSAERPEGSISTLTIQRTEQRDSAMYRCASSPGLGRAGLSGANVLTFGAGSRLTVL.

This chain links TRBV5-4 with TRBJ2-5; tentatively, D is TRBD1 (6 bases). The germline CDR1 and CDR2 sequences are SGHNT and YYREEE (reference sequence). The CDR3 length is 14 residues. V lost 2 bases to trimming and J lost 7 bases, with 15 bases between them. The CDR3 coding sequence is TGTGCCAGCAGCTTCCGGGACACCCCCGCGACCCAGTACTTC. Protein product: CASSFRDTPATQYF.

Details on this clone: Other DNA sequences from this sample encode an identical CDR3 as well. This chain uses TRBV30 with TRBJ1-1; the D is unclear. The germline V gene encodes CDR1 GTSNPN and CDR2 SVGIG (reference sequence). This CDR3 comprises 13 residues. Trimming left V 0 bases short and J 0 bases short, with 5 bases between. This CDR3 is CAWSVSLNTEAFF. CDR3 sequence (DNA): TGTGCCTGGAGTGTCTCTCTGAACACTGAAGCTTTCTTT. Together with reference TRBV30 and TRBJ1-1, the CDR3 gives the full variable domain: SQTIHQWPATLVQPVGSPLSLECTVEGTSNPNLYWYRQAAGRGLQLLFYSVGIGQISSEVPQNLSASRPQDRQFILSSKKLLLSDSGFYLCAWSVSLNTEAFFGQGTRLTVV.

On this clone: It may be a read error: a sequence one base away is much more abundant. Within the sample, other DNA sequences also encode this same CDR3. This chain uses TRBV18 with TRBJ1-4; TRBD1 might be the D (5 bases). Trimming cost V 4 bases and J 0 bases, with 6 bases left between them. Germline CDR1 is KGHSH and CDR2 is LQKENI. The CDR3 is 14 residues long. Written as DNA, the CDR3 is TGTGCCAGCTCACTAGGGGCAACTAATGAAAAACTGTTTTTT. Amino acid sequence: CASSLGATNEKLFF.

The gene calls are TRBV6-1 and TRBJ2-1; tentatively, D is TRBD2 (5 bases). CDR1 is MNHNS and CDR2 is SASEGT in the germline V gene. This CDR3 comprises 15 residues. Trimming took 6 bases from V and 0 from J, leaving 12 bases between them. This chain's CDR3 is CASRPGLNSYNEQFF. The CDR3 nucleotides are TGTGCCAGCAGGCCCGGACTTAACTCCTACAATGAGCAGTTCTTC.

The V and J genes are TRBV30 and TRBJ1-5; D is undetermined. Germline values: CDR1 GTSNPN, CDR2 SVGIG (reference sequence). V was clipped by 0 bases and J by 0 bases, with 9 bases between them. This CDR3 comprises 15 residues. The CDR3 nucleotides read TGTGCCTGGAGTGTAGAAGGGAGTAGCAATCAGCCCCAGCATTTT. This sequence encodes CAWSVEGSSNQPQHF.

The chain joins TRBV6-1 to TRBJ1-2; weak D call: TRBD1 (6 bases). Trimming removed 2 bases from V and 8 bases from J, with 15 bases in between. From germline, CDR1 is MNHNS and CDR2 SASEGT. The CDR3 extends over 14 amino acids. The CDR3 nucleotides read TGTGCCAGCAGTGAAAATTTGGGGGGCCAAGGCTACACCTTC. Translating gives CASSENLGGQGYTF.

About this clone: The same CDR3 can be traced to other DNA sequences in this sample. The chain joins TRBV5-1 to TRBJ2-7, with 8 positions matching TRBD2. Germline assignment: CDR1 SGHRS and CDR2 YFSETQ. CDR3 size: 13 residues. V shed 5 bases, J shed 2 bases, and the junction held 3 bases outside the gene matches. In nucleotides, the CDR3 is TGCGCCAGCAGTCCGGGACTAGCCTACGAGCAGTACTTC. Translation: CASSPGLAYEQYF.

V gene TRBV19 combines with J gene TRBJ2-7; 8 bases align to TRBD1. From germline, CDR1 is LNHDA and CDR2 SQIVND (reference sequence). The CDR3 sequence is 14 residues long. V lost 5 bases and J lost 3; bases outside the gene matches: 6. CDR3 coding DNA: TGTGCCAGTAGTTTAGGGACAGGAAACTACGAGCAGTACTTC. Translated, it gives CASSLGTGNYEQYF.

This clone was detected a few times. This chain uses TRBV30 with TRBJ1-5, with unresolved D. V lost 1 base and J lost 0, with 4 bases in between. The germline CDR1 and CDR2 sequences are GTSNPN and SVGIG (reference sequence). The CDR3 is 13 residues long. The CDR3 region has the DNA TGTGCCTGGAGTGCGGTTAGCAATCAGCCCCAGCATTTT. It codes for CAWSAVSNQPQHF.

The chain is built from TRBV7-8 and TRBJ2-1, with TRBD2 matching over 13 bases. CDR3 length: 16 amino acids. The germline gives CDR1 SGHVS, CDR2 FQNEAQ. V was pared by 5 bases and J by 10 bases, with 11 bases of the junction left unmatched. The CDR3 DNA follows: TGTGCCAGCAGCCATTTGGGACTAGCGGGGAGGGGGGAGCAGTTCTTC. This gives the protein CASSHLGLAGRGEQFF.

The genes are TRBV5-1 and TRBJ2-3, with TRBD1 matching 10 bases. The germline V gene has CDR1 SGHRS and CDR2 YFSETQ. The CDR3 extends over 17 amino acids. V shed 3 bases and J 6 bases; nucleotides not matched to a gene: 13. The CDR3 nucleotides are TGCGCCAGCAGCTGGACGGGACAGGGGCAAGGGTCTGATACGCAGTATTTT. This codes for CASSWTGQGQGSDTQYF.

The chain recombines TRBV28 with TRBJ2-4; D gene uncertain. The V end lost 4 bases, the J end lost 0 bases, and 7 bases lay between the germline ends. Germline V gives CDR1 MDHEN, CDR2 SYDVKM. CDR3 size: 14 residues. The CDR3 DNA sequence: TGTGCCAGCAGTTCCCCCAGAGCCAAAAACATTCAGTACTTC. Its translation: CASSSPRAKNIQYF.

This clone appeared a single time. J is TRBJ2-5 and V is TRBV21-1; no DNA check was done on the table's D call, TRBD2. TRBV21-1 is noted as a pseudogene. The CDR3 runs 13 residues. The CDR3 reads CASSPPTKETQYF. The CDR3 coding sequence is TGTGCCAGCAGCCCCCCGACTAAAGAGACCCAGTACTTC.

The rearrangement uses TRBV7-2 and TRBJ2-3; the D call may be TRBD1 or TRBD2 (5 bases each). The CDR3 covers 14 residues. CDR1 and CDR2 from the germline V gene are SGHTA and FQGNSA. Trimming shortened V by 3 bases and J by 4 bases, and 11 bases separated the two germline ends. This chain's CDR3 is CASSLGPPPDTQYF. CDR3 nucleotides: TGTGCCAGCAGCTTGGGACCCCCCCCAGATACGCAGTATTTT.